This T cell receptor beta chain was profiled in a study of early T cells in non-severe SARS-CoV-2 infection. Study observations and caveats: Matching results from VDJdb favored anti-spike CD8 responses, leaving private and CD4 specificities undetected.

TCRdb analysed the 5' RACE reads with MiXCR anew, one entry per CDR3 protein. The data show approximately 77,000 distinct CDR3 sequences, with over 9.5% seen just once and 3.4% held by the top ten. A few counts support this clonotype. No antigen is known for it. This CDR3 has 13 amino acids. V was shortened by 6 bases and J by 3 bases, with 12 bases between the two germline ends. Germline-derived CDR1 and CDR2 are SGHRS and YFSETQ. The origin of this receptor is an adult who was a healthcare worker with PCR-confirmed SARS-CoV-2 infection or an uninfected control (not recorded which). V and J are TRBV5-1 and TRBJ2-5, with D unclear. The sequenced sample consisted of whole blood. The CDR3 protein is CASTWADKETQYF. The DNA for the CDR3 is TGCGCCAGCACCTGGGCAGACAAAGAGACCCAGTACTTC.